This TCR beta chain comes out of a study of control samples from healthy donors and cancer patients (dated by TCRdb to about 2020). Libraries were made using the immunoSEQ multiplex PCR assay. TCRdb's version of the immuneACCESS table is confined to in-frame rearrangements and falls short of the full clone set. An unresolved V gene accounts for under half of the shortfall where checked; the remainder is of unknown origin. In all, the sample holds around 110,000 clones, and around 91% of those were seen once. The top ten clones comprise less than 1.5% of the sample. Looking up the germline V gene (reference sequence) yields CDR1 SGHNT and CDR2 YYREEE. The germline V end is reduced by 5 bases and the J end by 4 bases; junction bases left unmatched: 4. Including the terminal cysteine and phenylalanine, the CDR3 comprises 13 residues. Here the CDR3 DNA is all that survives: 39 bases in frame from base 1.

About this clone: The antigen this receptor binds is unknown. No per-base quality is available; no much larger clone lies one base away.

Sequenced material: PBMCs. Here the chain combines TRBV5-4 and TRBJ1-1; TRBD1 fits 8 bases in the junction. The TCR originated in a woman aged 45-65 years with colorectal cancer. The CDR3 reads CASRGDRGTEAFF. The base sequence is TGTGCCAGCAGAGGTGACAGGGGCACTGAAGCTTTCTTT.